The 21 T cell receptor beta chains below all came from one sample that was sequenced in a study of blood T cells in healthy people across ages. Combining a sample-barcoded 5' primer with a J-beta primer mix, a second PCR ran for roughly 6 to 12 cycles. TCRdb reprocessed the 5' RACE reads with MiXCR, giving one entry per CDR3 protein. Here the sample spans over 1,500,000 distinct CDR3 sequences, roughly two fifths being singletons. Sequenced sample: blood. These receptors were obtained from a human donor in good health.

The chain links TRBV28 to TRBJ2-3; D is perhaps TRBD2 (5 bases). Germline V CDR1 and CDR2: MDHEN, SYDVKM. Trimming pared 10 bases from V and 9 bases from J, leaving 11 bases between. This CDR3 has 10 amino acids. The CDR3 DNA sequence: TGTGCCACATCAAGAGGGACGCAGTATTTT. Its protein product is CATSRGTQYF.

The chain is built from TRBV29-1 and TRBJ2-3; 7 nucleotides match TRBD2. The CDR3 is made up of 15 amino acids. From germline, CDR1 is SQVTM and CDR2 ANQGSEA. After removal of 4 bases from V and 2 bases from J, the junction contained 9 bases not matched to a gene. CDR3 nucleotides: TGCAGCGTTGCGACTAGACTAGCCCTCACAGATACGCAGTATTTT. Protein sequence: CSVATRLALTDTQYF.

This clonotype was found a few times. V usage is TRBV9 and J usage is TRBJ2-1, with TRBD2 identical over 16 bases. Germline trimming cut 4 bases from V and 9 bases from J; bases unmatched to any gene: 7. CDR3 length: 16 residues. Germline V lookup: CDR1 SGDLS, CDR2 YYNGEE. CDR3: CASSPQGLAGGPEQFF. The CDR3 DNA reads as TGTGCCAGCAGCCCTCAGGGACTAGCGGGGGGGCCTGAGCAGTTCTTC.

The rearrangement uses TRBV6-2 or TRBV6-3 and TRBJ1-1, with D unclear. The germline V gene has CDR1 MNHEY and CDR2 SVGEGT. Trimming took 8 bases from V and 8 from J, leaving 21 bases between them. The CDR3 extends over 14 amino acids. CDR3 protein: CASRMNSLWAEAFF. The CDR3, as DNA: TGTGCCAGCCGAATGAATTCTCTCTGGGCAGAAGCTTTCTTT.

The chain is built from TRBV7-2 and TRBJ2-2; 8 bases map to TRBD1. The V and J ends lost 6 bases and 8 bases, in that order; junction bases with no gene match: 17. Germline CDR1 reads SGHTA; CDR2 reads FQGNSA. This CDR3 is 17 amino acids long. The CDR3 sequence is CASRGKGGTGFQGELFF. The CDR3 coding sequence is TGTGCCAGCAGAGGAAAAGGAGGGACAGGCTTTCAGGGGGAGCTGTTTTTT.

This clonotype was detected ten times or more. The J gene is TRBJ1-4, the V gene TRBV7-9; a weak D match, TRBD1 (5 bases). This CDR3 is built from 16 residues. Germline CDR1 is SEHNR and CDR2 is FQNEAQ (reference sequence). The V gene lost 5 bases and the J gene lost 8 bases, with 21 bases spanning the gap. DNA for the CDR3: TGTGCCAGCAGCCCCTTGCCCGTGGCAGGGAGGGAAAAACTGTTTTTT. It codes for CASSPLPVAGREKLFF.

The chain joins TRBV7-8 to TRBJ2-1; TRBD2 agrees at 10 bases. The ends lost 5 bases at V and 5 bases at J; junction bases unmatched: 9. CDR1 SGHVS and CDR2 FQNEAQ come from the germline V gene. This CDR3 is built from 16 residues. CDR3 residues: CASSLPLSGGDNEQFF. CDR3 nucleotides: TGTGCCAGCAGCCTCCCACTCAGCGGGGGGGACAATGAGCAGTTCTTC.

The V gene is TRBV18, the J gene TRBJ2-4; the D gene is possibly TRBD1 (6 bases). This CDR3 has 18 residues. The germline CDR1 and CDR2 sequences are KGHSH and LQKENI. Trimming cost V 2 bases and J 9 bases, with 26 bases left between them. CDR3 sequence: CASSPIFVSVGAQRIQYF. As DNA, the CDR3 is TGTGCCAGCTCACCAATATTTGTTAGCGTGGGGGCGCAACGCATTCAGTACTTC.

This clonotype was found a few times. For the CDR3, the DNA is TGTGCCACCAGTGATAGGGAAGGCTCCTACAATGAGCAGTTCTTC. Translating it yields CATSDREGSYNEQFF. The V call is TRBV24-1, the J call TRBJ2-1; D unresolved. V lost 3 bases to trimming and J lost 0 bases, with 8 bases between them. The length of the CDR3 is 15 residues. Germline V gene sequence: CDR1 KGHDR, CDR2 SFDVKD.

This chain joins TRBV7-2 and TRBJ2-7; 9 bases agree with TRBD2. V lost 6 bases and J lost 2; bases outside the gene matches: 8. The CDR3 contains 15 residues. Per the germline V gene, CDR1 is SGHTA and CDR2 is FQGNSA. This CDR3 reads CASSRGLAPTYEQYF. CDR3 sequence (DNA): TGTGCCAGCAGTCGAGGACTAGCGCCTACCTACGAGCAGTACTTC.

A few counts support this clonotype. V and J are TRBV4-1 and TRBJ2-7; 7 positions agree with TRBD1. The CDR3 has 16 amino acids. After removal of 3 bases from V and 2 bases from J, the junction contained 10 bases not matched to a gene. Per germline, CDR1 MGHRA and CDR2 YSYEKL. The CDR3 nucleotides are TGCGCCAGCAGCCACCCAACCGGGACAGCCCCCTACGAGCAGTACTTC. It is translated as CASSHPTGTAPYEQYF.

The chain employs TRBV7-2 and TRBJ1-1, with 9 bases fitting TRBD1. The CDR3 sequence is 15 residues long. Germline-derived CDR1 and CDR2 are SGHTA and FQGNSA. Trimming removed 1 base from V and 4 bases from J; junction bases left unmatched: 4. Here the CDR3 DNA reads TGTGCCAGCAGCTTAGTAGGACAGGGGATCACTGAAGCTTTCTTT. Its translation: CASSLVGQGITEAFF.

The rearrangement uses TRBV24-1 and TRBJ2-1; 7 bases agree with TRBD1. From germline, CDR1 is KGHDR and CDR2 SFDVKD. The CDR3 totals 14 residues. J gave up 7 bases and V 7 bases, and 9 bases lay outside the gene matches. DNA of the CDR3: TGTGCCACCAGGGACCCCGGACAGGTTAATGAGCAGTTCTTC. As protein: CATRDPGQVNEQFF.

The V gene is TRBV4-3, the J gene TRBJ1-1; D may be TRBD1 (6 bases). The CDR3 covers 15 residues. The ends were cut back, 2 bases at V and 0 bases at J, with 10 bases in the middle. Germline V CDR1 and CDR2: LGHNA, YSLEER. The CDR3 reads CASSQSTGLNTEAFF. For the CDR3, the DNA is TGCGCCAGCAGCCAATCGACAGGATTGAACACTGAAGCTTTCTTT.

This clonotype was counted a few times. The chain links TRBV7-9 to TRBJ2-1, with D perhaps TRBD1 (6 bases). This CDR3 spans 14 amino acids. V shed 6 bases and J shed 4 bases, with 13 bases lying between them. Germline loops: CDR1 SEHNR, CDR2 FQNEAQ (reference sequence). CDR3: CASRTGGTYNEQFF. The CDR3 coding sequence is TGTGCCAGCAGGACAGGAGGAACATACAATGAGCAGTTCTTC.

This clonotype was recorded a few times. The CDR3 sequence: CSAETSAYGGLSTEAFF. CDR3 nucleotides: TGCAGTGCTGAGACTAGTGCCTATGGAGGCTTATCCACTGAAGCTTTCTTT. The chain combines TRBV20-1 with TRBJ1-1; unclear D gene. Germline CDR1 and CDR2: DFQATT and SNEGSKA (reference sequence). The CDR3 totals 17 residues. V was clipped by 5 bases and J by 4 bases, with 26 bases between them.

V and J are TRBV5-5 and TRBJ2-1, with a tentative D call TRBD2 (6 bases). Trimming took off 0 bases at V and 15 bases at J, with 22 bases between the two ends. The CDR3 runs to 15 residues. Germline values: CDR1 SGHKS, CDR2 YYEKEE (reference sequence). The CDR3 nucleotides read TGTGCCAGCAGCTTGGAAGGAGGGTACAACAATGAATGGTTCTTC. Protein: CASSLEGGYNNEWFF.

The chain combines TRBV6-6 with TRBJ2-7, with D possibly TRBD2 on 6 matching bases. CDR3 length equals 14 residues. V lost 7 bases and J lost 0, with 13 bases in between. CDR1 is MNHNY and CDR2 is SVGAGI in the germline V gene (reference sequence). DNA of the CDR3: TGTGCCAGCATGGGCCCGGGGGTCTCCTACGAGCAGTACTTC. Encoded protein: CASMGPGVSYEQYF.

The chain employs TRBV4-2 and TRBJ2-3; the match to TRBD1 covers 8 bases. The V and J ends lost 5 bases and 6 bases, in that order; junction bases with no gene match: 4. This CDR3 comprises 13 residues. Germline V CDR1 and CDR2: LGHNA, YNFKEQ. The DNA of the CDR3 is TGTGCCAGCAGCGAACGACAGGGGGATACGCAGTATTTT. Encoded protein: CASSERQGDTQYF.

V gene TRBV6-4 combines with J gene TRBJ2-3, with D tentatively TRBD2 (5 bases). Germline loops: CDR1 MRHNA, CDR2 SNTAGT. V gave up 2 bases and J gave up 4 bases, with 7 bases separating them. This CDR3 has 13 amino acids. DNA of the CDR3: TGTGCCAGCAGTGACGAACTAGCAGATACGCAGTATTTT. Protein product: CASSDELADTQYF.

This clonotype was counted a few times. CDR3 bases: TGTGCCAGCACCCGGACAGGCCGTGTAGGTGGCTACACCTTC. As protein: CASTRTGRVGGYTF. The V and J genes are TRBV6-5 and TRBJ1-2, with 7 bases that match TRBD1. The CDR3 is made up of 14 amino acids. V lost 7 bases to trimming and J lost 7 bases; unmatched junction nucleotides: 12. CDR1 and CDR2 from the germline V gene are MNHEY and SVGAGI.